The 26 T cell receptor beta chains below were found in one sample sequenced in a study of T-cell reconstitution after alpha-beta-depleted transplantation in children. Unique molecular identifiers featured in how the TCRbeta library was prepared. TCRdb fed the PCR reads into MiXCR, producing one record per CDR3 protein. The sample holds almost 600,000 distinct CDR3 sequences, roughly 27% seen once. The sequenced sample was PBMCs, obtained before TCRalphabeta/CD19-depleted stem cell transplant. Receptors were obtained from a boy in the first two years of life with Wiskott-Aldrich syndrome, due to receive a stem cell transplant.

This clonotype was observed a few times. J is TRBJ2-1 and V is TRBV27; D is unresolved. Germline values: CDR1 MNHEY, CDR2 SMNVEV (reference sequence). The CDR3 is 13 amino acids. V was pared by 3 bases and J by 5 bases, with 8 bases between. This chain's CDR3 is CASSFDKHNEQFF. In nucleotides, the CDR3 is TGTGCCAGCAGTTTTGACAAGCACAATGAGCAGTTCTTC.

This chain's CDR3 is CASSPPGGRFSSYEQYF. CDR3 bases: TGTGCCAGCAGCCCCCCAGGCGGGAGGTTCAGCTCCTACGAGCAGTACTTC. This rearrangement joins TRBV7-2 to TRBJ2-7; TRBD2 aligns across 8 bases. Germline V gene data show CDR1 as SGHTA and CDR2 as FQGNSA. J gave up 0 bases and V 5 bases, and 12 bases lay outside the gene matches. This CDR3 is 17 amino acids long.

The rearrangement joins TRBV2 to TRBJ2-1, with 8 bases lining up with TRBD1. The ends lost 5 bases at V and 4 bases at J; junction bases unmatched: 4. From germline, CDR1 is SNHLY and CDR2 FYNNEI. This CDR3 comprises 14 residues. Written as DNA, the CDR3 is TGTGCCAGCAGTCCAGGGGGCGGTTACAATGAGCAGTTCTTC. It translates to CASSPGGGYNEQFF.

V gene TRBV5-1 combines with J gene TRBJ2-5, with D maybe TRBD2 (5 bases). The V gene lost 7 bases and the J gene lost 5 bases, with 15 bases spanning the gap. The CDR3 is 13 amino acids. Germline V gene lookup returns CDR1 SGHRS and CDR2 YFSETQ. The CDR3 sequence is CASEGLLGETQYF. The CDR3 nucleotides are TGCGCCAGCGAGGGTCTTTTGGGGGAGACCCAGTACTTC.

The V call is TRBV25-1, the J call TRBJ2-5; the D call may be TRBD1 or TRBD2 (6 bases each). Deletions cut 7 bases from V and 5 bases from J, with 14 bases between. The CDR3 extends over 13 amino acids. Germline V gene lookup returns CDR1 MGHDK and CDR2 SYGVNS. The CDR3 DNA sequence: TGTGCCAGCAAACCGGGGGCGATTGAGACCCAGTACTTC. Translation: CASKPGAIETQYF.

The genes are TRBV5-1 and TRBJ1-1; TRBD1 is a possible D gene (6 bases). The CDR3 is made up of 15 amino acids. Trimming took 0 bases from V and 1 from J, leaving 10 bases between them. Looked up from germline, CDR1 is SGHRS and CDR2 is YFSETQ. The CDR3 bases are TGCGCCAGCAGCTTGGTCGGGGGCGCGAACACTGAAGCTTTCTTT. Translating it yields CASSLVGGANTEAFF.

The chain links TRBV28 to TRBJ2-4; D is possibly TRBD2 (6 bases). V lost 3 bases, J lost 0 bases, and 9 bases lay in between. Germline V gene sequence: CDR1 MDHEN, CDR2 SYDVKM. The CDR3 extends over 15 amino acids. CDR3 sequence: CASSLSGPAKNIQYF. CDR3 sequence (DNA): TGTGCCAGCAGTTTGAGCGGGCCAGCCAAAAACATTCAGTACTTC.

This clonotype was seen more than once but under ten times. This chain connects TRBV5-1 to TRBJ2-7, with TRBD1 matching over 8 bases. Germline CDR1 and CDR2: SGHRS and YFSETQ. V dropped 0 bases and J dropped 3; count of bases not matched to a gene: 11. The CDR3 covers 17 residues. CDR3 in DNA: TGCGCCAGCAGCTTGGCCGTGAGGACAGGGATGGACTACGAGCAGTACTTC. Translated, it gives CASSLAVRTGMDYEQYF.

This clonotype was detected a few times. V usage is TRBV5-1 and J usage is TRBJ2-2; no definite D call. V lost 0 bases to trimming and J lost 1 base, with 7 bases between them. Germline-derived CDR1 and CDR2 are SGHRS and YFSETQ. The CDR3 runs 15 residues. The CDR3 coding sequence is TGCGCCAGCAGCTTGGTTGTCCTGAACACCGGGGAGCTGTTTTTT. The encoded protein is CASSLVVLNTGELFF.

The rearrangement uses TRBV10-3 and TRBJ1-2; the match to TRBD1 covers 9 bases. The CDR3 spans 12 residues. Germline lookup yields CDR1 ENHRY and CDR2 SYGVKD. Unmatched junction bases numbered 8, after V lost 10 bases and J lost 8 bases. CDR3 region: CASGDRARGYTF. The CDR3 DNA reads TGTGCCAGTGGGGACAGGGCAAGGGGCTACACCTTC.

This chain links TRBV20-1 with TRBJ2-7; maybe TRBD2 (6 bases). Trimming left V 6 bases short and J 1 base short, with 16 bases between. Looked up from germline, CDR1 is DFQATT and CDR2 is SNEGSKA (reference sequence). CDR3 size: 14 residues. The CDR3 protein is CSARASSVSYEQYF. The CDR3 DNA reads TGCAGTGCCCGGGCGTCTAGCGTTTCCTACGAGCAGTACTTC.

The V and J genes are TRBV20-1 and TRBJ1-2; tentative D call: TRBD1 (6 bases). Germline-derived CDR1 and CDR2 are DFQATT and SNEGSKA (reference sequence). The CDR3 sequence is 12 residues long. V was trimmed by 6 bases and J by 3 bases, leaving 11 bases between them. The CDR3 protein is CSANRQDYGYTF. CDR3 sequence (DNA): TGCAGTGCCAACCGACAGGACTATGGCTACACCTTC.

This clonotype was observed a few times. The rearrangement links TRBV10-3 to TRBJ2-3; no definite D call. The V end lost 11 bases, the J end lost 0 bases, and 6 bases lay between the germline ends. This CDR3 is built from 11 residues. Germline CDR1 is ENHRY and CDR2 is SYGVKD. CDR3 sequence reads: CAVTSTDTQYF. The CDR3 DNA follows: TGTGCCGTTACTAGCACAGATACGCAGTATTTT.

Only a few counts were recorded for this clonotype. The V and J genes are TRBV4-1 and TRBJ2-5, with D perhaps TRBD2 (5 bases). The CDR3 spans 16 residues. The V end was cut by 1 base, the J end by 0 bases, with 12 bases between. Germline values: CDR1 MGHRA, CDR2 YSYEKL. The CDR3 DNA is TGCGCCAGCAGCCAAGTACCGGTAGCGTACCAAGAGACCCAGTACTTC. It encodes CASSQVPVAYQETQYF.

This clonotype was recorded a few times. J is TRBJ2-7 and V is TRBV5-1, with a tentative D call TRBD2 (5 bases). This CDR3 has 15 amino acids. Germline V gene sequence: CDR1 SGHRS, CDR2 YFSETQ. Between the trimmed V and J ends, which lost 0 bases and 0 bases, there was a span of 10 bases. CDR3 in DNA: TGCGCCAGCAGCTTGGTTACTAGGCGCTCCTACGAGCAGTACTTC. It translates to CASSLVTRRSYEQYF.

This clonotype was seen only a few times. The CDR3 protein is CASSLAHTQYF. The CDR3 DNA sequence: TGTGCCAGCAGTTTAGCCCATACGCAGTATTTT. V gene TRBV12-3 or TRBV12-4 combines with J gene TRBJ2-3; no clear D. V was trimmed by 0 bases and J by 7 bases, leaving 2 bases between them. The CDR3 loop spans 11 amino acids.

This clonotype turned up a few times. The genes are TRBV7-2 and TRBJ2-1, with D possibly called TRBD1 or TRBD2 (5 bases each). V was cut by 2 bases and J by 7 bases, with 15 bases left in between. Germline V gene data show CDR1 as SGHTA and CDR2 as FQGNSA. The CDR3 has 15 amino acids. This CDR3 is CASSLLGVAVNEQFF. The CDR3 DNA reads TGTGCCAGCAGCTTATTGGGGGTGGCGGTTAATGAGCAGTTCTTC.

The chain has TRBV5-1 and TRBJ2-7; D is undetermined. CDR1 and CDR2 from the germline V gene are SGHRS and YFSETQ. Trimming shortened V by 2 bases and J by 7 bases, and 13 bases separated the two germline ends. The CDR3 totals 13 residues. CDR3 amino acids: CASSFNSVLEQYF. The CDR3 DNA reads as TGCGCCAGCAGCTTTAACAGCGTTTTAGAGCAGTACTTC.

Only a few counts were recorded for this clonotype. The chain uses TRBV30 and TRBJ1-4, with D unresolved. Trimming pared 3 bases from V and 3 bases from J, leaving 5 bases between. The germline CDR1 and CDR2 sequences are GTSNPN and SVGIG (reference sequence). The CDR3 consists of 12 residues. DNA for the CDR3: TGTGCCTGGAGAGGGTCTAATGAAAAACTGTTTTTT. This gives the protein CAWRGSNEKLFF.

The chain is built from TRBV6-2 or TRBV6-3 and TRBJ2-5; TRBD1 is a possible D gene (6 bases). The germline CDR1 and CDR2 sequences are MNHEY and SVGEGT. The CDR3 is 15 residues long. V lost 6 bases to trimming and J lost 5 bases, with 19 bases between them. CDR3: CASSHQGPQVETQYF. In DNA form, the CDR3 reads TGTGCCAGCAGCCACCAGGGGCCCCAGGTGGAGACCCAGTACTTC.

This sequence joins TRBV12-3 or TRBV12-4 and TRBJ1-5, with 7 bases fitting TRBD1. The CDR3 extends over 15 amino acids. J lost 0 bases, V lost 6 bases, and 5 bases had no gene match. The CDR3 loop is CASRGDRNSNQPQHF. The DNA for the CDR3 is TGTGCCAGCAGGGGGGACAGAAATAGCAATCAGCCCCAGCATTTT.

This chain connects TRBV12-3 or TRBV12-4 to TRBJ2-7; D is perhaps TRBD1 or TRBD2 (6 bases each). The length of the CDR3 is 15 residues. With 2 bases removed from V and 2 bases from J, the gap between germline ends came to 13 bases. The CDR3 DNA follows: TGTGCCAGCAGTTTACGGGGGCGAGGGGCCTACGAGCAGTACTTC. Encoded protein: CASSLRGRGAYEQYF.

The CDR3 region has the DNA TGTGCCAGCTCACCACGTTCAGGGGTTTACGAGCAGTACTTC. This codes for CASSPRSGVYEQYF. This chain links TRBV18 with TRBJ2-7, with D perhaps TRBD1 (6 bases). V lost 1 base, J lost 4 bases, and 11 bases lay in between. The CDR3 is 14 amino acids. Per germline, CDR1 KGHSH and CDR2 LQKENI.

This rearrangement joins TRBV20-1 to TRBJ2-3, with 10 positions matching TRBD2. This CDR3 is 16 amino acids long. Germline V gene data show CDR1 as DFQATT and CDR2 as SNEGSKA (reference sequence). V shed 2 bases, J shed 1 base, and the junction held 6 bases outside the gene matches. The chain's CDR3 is CSARKRTSGRTDTQYF. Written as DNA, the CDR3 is TGCAGTGCTAGAAAACGGACTAGCGGTCGCACAGATACGCAGTATTTT.

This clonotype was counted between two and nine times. DNA of the CDR3: TGTGCCAGCAGCACTAAGACAGGGAAGGACACTGAAGCTTTCTTT. Translated, it gives CASSTKTGKDTEAFF. The chain combines TRBV11-1 with TRBJ1-1, with 7 bases matching TRBD1. Per the germline V gene, CDR1 is SGHAT and CDR2 is FQDESV (reference sequence). CDR3 size: 15 residues. With V trimmed by 5 bases and J by 3 bases, 9 bases remained unmatched.

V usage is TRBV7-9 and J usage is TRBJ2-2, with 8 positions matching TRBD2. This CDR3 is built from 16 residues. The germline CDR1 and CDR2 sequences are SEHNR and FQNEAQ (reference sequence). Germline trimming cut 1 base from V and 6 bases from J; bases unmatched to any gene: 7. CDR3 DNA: TGTGCCAGCAGCTTAGTTTACCCGACTAGCGCCGGGGAGCTGTTTTTT. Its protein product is CASSLVYPTSAGELFF.